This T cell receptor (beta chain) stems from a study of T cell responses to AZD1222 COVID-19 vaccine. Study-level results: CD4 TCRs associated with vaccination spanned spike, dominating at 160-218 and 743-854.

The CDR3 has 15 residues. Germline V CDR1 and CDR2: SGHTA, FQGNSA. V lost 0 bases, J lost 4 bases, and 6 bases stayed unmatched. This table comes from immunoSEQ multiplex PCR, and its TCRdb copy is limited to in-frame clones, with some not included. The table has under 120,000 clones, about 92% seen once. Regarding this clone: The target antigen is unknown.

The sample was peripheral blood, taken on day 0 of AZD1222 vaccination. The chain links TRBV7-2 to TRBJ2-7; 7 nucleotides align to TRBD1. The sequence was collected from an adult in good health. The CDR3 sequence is CASSLAGQVKYEQYF. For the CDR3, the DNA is TGTGCCAGCAGCTTAGCAGGACAGGTGAAATACGAGCAGTACTTC. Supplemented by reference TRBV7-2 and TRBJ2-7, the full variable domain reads GAGVSQSPSNKVTEKGKDVELRCDPISGHTALYWYRQSLGQGLEFLIYFQGNSAPDKSGLPSDRFSAERTGGSVSTLTIQRTQQEDSAVYLCASSLAGQVKYEQYFGPGTRLTVT.